This entry is about one T cell receptor beta chain. This clonotype was picked up a small number of times. It lacks a known antigen. No much larger clone exists at a distance of one base, and base qualities are not known. CDR1 and CDR2 are read off the germline V gene as MGHDK and SYGVNS. Trimming leaves V shorter by 5 bases and J shorter by 4 bases, with the junction holding 2 bases beyond the gene matches. Counted from cysteine to phenylalanine, this CDR3 has 13 amino acids. Only the CDR3 region is kept as DNA, spanning 39 bases read in frame from base 1. The data belong to a study of T-cell reconstitution after alpha-beta-depleted transplantation in children (dated by TCRdb to 2016 to 2018). Context from the whole study: The study quantitatively tracked T-cell immune reconstitution after TCRalphabeta/CD19-depleted allogeneic hematopoietic cell transplantation in children using TCR repertoire profiling.

The library relied on PCR. Instrument used: Illumina HiSeq 2500. To normalize quantification of the TCRbeta repertoire, the TCR libraries were built with molecular barcoding that relied on unique molecular identifiers. In-frame beta chains were kept once TCRdb had trimmed the public reads at Q25 with fastp and called clones with MiXCR. Every distinct CDR3 protein forms one entry, paired with its most common genes and DNA. For this sample the table gives nearly 550,000 distinct CDR3 sequences, of which about 18% were detected only once. The top ten clones comprise roughly 3.3% of the sample. In this chain, TRBV25-1 is recombined with TRBJ1-1; TRBD1 agrees with 9 junctional bases. The source of this sequence is a human donor who donated a stem cell graft to a child with acute lymphoblastic leukemia. The sample here was PBMCs from the stem cell graft donor, taken from the stem cell graft. The DNA reads TGTGCCAGCAGTAAACAGGGGGCCACTGAAGCTTTCTTT. This translates into CASSKQGATEAFF. The full variable domain, with segments outside the CDR3 supplied by the reference TRBV25-1 and TRBJ1-1 proteins, appears as EADIYQTPRYLVIGTGKKITLECSQTMGHDKMYWYQQDPGMELHLIHYSYGVNSTEKGDLSSESTVSRIRTEHFPLTLESARPSHTSQYLCASSKQGATEAFFGQGTRLTVV.